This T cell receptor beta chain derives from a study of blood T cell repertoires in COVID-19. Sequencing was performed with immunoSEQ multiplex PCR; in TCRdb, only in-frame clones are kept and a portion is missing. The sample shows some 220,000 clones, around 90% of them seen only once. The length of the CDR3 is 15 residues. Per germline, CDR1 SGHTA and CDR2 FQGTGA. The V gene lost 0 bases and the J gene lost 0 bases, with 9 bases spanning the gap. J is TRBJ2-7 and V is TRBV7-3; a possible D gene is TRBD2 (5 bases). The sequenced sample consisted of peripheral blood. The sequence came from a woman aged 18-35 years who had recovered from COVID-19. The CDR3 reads CASSLTADSSYEQYF. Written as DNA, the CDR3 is TGTGCCAGCAGCTTAACGGCGGACTCCTCCTACGAGCAGTACTTC. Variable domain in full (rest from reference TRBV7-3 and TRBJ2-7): GAGVSQTPSNKVTEKGKYVELRCDPISGHTALYWYRQSLGQGPEFLIYFQGTGAADDSGLPNDRFFAVRPEGSVSTLKIQRTERGDSAVYLCASSLTADSSYEQYFGPGTRLTVT.